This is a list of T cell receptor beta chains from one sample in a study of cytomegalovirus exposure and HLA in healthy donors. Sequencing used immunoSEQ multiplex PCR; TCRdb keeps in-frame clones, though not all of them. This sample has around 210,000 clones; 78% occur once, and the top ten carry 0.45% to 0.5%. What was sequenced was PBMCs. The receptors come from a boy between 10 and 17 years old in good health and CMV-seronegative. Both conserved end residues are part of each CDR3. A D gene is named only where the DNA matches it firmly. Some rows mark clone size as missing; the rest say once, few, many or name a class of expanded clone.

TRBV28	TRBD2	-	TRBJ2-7	TGTGCCAGCCTTGAAGCGGGAGGGTTCTACGAGCAGTACTTC	CASLEAGGFYEQYF
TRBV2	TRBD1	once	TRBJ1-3	TGTGCCAGCACTGGCGGCGAGACAGGGGGAAACACCATATATTTT	CASTGGETGGNTIYF
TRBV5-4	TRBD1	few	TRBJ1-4	TGTGCCAGCAGGGCGGGGACAGGTGAAAAACTGTTTTTT	CASRAGTGEKLFF
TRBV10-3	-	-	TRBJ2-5	TGTGCCATCAGCGTGATTCCAGGAAACCAAGAGACCCAGTACTTC	CAISVIPGNQETQYF
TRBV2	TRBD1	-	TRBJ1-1	TGTGCCAGCAGTTCTGACAGGGTAGGTGAAGCTTTCTTT	CASSSDRVGEAFF
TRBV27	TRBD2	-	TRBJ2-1	TGTGCCAGCAGCTTAGCGGGGGGGGACAATGAGCAGTTCTTC	CASSLAGGDNEQFF
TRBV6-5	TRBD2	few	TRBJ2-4	TGTGCCAGCACCGGGGGGGGGCGGGCGAAGCAGTACTTC	CASTGGGRAKQYF
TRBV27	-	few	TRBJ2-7	TGTGCCGCAAGGGGCGCCTCCTACGAGCAGTACTTC	CAARGASYEQYF
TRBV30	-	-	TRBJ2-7	TGTGCCTGGAATCCCCGCAGGGTCTCCTACGAGCAGTACTTC	CAWNPRRVSYEQYF
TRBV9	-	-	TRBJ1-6	TGTGCCAGCAGCCCGACAGACAGCTCCTATAATTCACCCCTCCACTTT	CASSPTDSSYNSPLHF
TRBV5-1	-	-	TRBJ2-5	TGCGCCAGCAGCTTGGGTAGCGATCAAGAGACCCAGTACTTC	CASSLGSDQETQYF
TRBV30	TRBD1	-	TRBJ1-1	TGTGCCTGGAGTGTATATGGGCAACCGACAGGGGCGAACACTGAAGCTTTCTTT	CAWSVYGQPTGANTEAFF
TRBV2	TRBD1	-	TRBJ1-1	TGTGCCAGCAGGGCTTACAGGGGAAACACTGAAGCTTTCTTT	CASRAYRGNTEAFF
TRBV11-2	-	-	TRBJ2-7	TGTGCCAGCAGCCCGGCGGAATACGAGCAGTACTTC	CASSPAEYEQYF
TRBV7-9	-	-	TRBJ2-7	TGTGCCAGCAGCGTTGACAGCTACGAGCAGTACTTC	CASSVDSYEQYF
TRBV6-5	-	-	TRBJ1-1	TGTGCCAGCAGTTACCTCAGGAACACTGAAGCTTTCTTT	CASSYLRNTEAFF
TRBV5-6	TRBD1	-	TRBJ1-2	TGTGCCAGCAGCCGTCCGGACAGGGCCCGTGGCTACACCTTC	CASSRPDRARGYTF
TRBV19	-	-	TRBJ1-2	TGTGCCAGTAGTATTCAGGGTAGGCGAACCTTC	CASSIQGRRTF
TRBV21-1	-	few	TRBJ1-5	TGTGCCAGCAGCAAAGAAGAGGGGGGGGTGGGACCCCCTCTGAGCAATCAGCCCCAGCATTTT	CASSKEEGGVGPPLSNQPQHF
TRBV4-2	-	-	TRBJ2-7	TGTGCCAGCAGCCAAGAATCGATGCCCCGCGAGCAGTACTTC	CASSQESMPREQYF
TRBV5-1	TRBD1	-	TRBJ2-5	TGCGCCAGCAGCCTCCTGGGACAGGGGGCAGGAGAGACCCAGTACTTC	CASSLLGQGAGETQYF
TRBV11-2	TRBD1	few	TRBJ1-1	TGTGCCAGCAGCTTAAGGGGGACAGGGAACACTGAAGCTTTCTTT	CASSLRGTGNTEAFF
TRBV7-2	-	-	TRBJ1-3	TGTGCCAGCAGCTTAGCGCCGCAGGTAGACACCATATATTTT	CASSLAPQVDTIYF
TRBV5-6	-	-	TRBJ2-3	TGTGCCAGCAGCTTGATGCTAGCGGATACGCAGTATTTT	CASSLMLADTQYF
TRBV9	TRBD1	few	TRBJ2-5	TGTGCCAGCAGCGCTATGACAGGGGGAGGAGAGACCCAGTACTTC	CASSAMTGGGETQYF
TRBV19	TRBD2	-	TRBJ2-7	TGTGCCAGTAGTATCTTTCCAGCGGGGGACCCCGTCTTC	CASSIFPAGDPVF
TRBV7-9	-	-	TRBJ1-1	TGTGCCAGCAGCTTAAACCTCCGGGAAACTGAAGCTTTCTTT	CASSLNLRETEAFF
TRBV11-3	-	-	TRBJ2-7	TGTGCCAGCGCAGTAAGCGACCAATCCTACGAGCAGTACTTC	CASAVSDQSYEQYF
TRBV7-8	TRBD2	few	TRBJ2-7	TGTGCCAGCAGCTTAGCGGGGCTAGCGGGAGGTGAGCAGTACTTC	CASSLAGLAGGEQYF
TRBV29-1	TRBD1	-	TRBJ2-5	TGCAGCGTTGTGACAGGGGCCGAGACCCAGTACTTC	CSVVTGAETQYF